This TCR beta chain was sequenced in a study of CD4+ T cells in melanoma. Per the germline V gene, CDR1 is MNHEY and CDR2 is SMNVEV (reference sequence). The length of the CDR3 is 14 residues. V lost 6 bases, J lost 5 bases, and 16 bases lay in between. The study, taken as a whole, reports: CD8+ T cell, macrophage and B cell function reportedly correlated with neoantigen-specific CD4+ T cells.

Clones were sequenced by immunoSEQ multiplex PCR, and TCRdb holds only the in-frame ones, with some missing. The repertoire includes fewer than 5,000 clones, about 65% of them detected once, and around 32% sits in the top ten. Concerning this clone itself: The target antigen is unknown.

This TCR derives from a human donor with melanoma. The gene calls are TRBV27 and TRBJ2-5; D may be TRBD1 or TRBD2 (5 bases each). Material: cells from a culture (not recorded whether cultured in vitro). The CDR3 nucleotides read TGTGCCAGCAGGGGACCTAACAGCCACGAGACCCAGTACTTC. Amino acid sequence: CASRGPNSHETQYF.